One sample yielded the 19 T cell receptor beta chains listed below, sequenced in a study of T cells in Graves' hyperthyroidism and ophthalmopathy. The source material, RNA transcripts, was used to amplify TCR beta CDR3 regions. The HTBI primer set served for first-round RT-PCR of the TCR CDR3. TCRdb called the multiplex PCR reads again in MiXCR, with one record for every CDR3 protein. The sample has 340,000 or so distinct CDR3 sequences; over 20% are singletons. The sequenced material came from blood. Receptors were obtained from a woman in her forties or fifties with Graves' hyperthyroidism.

This sequence joins TRBV5-4 and TRBJ1-2; the match to TRBD1 covers 7 bases. This CDR3 has 14 amino acids. V was clipped by 0 bases and J by 5 bases; unmatched bases: 4. Germline V CDR1 and CDR2: SGHNT, YYREEE (reference sequence). DNA of the CDR3: TGTGCCAGCAGCTTGGGGGACAGAGGTTATGGCTACACCTTC. Translating gives CASSLGDRGYGYTF.

The chain has TRBV7-9 and TRBJ2-7, with D perhaps TRBD1 or TRBD2 (6 bases each). The germline V gene has CDR1 SEHNR and CDR2 FQNEAQ (reference sequence). V lost 7 bases and J 9 bases, leaving 22 bases between the germline ends. CDR3 size: 14 residues. CDR3 DNA: TGTGCCAGCACCGCAGGATCGGGGGCCACGGGGCAGTACTTC. Its protein product is CASTAGSGATGQYF. The full variable domain, completed using reference TRBV7-9 and TRBJ2-7, is DTGVSQNPRHKITKRGQNVTFRCDPISEHNRLYWYRQTLGQGPEFLTYFQNEAQLEKSRLLSDRFSAERPKGSFSTLEIQRTEQGDSAMYLCASTAGSGATGQYFGPGTRLTVT.

At least ten counts were recorded for this clonotype. The chain links TRBV7-8 to TRBJ2-5; 14 bases align to TRBD2. This CDR3 comprises 16 residues. In germline, CDR1 is SGHVS, CDR2 FQNEAQ. Trimming took 2 bases from V and 2 from J; bases not matched to a gene: 1. DNA of the CDR3: TGTGCCAGCAGCTTAAGGACTAGCGGGAGGCAAGAGACCCAGTACTTC. This gives the protein CASSLRTSGRQETQYF.

The chain is built from TRBV28 and TRBJ2-6; D is uncertain. This CDR3 contains 19 residues. Germline V CDR1 and CDR2: MDHEN, SYDVKM. V gave up 3 bases and J gave up 5 bases, with 23 bases separating them. The CDR3 reads CASSFYQVSGNVWANVLTF. The DNA of the CDR3 is TGTGCCAGCAGTTTCTACCAGGTCTCTGGAAACGTGTGGGCCAACGTCCTGACTTTC.

The genes are TRBV7-9 and TRBJ1-2, with D perhaps TRBD1 (6 bases). The germline gives CDR1 SEHNR, CDR2 FQNEAQ (reference sequence). The CDR3 runs 15 residues. The V end lost 1 base, the J end lost 0 bases, and 9 bases lay between the germline ends. The CDR3 here is CASSLGTATNYGYTF. The DNA for the CDR3 is TGTGCCAGCAGCTTAGGGACAGCTACTAACTATGGCTACACCTTC.

This clonotype was detected a few times. This chain links TRBV12-3 or TRBV12-4 with TRBJ2-7; possibly TRBD1 for D (6 bases). The CDR3 loop spans 14 amino acids. The V end was cut by 2 bases, the J end by 1 base, with 9 bases between. Here the CDR3 reads CASSLQGSSYEQYF. CDR3 DNA: TGTGCCAGCAGTTTACAGGGGTCTTCCTACGAGCAGTACTTC.

At least ten counts were recorded for this clonotype. The J gene is TRBJ2-1, the V gene TRBV18; TRBD1 or TRBD2 may be the D gene (5 bases each). Germline-derived CDR1 and CDR2 are KGHSH and LQKENI. V was cut by 2 bases and J by 9 bases, with 8 bases left in between. The CDR3 is 12 amino acids. For the CDR3, the DNA is TGTGCCAGCTCACCAGGGGACGGTGAGCAGTTCTTC. Protein: CASSPGDGEQFF.

A few counts support this clonotype. The CDR3 region is CASSSDVSYEQYF. The CDR3 DNA reads as TGTGCCAGCAGCTCGGACGTCTCCTACGAGCAGTACTTC. The chain is built from TRBV5-6 and TRBJ2-7, with D unclear. The CDR3 has 13 residues. Per germline, CDR1 SGHDT and CDR2 YYEEEE. V lost 3 bases to trimming and J lost 0 bases, with 7 bases between them.

This clonotype showed up just a few times. The genes are TRBV20-1 and TRBJ2-1, with TRBD1 matching over 10 bases. This CDR3 spans 13 amino acids. The V gene end was trimmed by 1 base and the J gene end by 9 bases; junction bases not matched to a gene: 3. CDR1 and CDR2 from the germline V gene are DFQATT and SNEGSKA (reference sequence). CDR3 sequence: CSARGQGAGEQFF. In DNA, the CDR3 is TGCAGTGCTAGAGGACAGGGGGCGGGTGAGCAGTTCTTC.

This clonotype was counted many times. V usage is TRBV20-1 and J usage is TRBJ2-1; D is unclear. The CDR3 has 12 amino acids. Germline V CDR1 and CDR2: DFQATT, SNEGSKA (reference sequence). The ends were cut back, 6 bases at V and 7 bases at J, with 13 bases in the middle. As DNA, the CDR3 is TGCAGTGCCTCCGTCCCAAGGAATGAGCAGTTCTTC. Translated: CSASVPRNEQFF.

This clonotype appeared a few times. The CDR3: CASSYSTGALYEQYF. The CDR3 DNA is TGTGCCAGCAGTTACTCGACGGGGGCCCTCTACGAGCAGTACTTC. This chain links TRBV6-5 with TRBJ2-7; D possibly matches TRBD1 or TRBD2 (6 bases each). The CDR3 covers 15 residues. Trimming shortened V by 0 bases and J by 3 bases, and 12 bases separated the two germline ends. Germline V CDR1 and CDR2: MNHEY, SVGAGI.

This clonotype was detected ten times or more. V usage is TRBV5-1 and J usage is TRBJ2-7; TRBD1 matches at 7 bases. Losses at the gene ends were 4 bases for V and 4 bases for J; bases not matched to a gene: 2. The CDR3 length is 12 residues. The germline V gene has CDR1 SGHRS and CDR2 YFSETQ. The CDR3 sequence: CASSEDRYEQYF. The CDR3 DNA reads TGCGCCAGCAGCGAGGACAGGTACGAGCAGTACTTC.

This clonotype was seen at least ten times. V gene TRBV6-2 or TRBV6-3 combines with J gene TRBJ2-4; maybe TRBD2 (5 bases). V lost 6 bases and J 0 bases, leaving 12 bases between the germline ends. This CDR3 comprises 15 residues. Germline V lookup: CDR1 MNHEY, CDR2 SVGEGT. CDR3 nucleotide sequence: TGTGCCAGCAGCTATAATCGGGGAGCCAAAAACATTCAGTACTTC. Translation: CASSYNRGAKNIQYF.

Many counts were recorded for this clonotype. The J gene is TRBJ2-1, the V gene TRBV20-1, with 7 bases aligning to TRBD2. This CDR3 is built from 13 residues. V trimming: 4 bases; J trimming: 7 bases; junction bases outside the gene matches: 7. The V gene's germline CDR1 is DFQATT and CDR2 SNEGSKA (reference sequence). The CDR3 bases are TGCAGTGCTAACCCCGGGGGGAAGAATGAGCAGTTCTTC. Encoded protein: CSANPGGKNEQFF.

There are a few counts of this clonotype. The chain recombines TRBV12-3 or TRBV12-4 with TRBJ1-5; D is ambiguous. The CDR3 contains 15 residues. The V end lost 3 bases, the J end lost 3 bases, and 12 bases lay between the germline ends. CDR3 in amino acids: CASSFGVGSNQPQHF. DNA for the CDR3: TGTGCCAGCAGTTTTGGAGTTGGGTCCAATCAGCCCCAGCATTTT.

The table lists this clonotype with a few counts. The chain recombines TRBV20-1 with TRBJ2-1; D may be TRBD1 or TRBD2 (5 bases each). Trimming shortened V by 4 bases and J by 5 bases, and 12 bases separated the two germline ends. This CDR3 region has 13 residues. The V gene's germline CDR1 is DFQATT and CDR2 SNEGSKA (reference sequence). The CDR3 loop is CSATWGSDNEQFF. CDR3 bases: TGCAGTGCTACCTGGGGGTCGGACAATGAGCAGTTCTTC.

On this clonotype itself: At one end the junction does not follow the germline gene, possibly because of a read error. The rearrangement joins TRBV7-9 to TRBJ2-1; 8 bases line up with TRBD2. CDR1 and CDR2 from the germline V gene are SEHNR and FQNEAQ (reference sequence). The CDR3 is made up of 16 amino acids. The CDR3 spells CASSPFWAGGINEQFF. CDR3 sequence (DNA): TGTGCTAGCAGCCCCTTTTGGGCGGGGGGTATTAATGAGCAGTTCTTC.

The table lists this clonotype with many counts. The chain couples TRBV28 to TRBJ2-6; D is unclear. Germline CDR1 MDHEN, CDR2 SYDVKM. This CDR3 contains 16 residues. V lost 3 bases and J 4 bases, leaving 13 bases between the germline ends. CDR3 bases: TGTGCCAGCAGTTTCGCCCCGCTTGGAGGGGCCAACGTCCTGACTTTC. It encodes CASSFAPLGGANVLTF.

This chain links TRBV6-1 with TRBJ2-2, with 7 bases matching TRBD1. J was trimmed by 4 bases and V by 8 bases; bases with no gene match: 7. This CDR3 comprises 14 residues. Germline V CDR1 and CDR2: MNHNS, SASEGT. The CDR3 DNA reads TGTGCCAGCTCGAGGGGGCTAGGCACCGGGGAGCTGTTTTTT. This sequence encodes CASSRGLGTGELFF.